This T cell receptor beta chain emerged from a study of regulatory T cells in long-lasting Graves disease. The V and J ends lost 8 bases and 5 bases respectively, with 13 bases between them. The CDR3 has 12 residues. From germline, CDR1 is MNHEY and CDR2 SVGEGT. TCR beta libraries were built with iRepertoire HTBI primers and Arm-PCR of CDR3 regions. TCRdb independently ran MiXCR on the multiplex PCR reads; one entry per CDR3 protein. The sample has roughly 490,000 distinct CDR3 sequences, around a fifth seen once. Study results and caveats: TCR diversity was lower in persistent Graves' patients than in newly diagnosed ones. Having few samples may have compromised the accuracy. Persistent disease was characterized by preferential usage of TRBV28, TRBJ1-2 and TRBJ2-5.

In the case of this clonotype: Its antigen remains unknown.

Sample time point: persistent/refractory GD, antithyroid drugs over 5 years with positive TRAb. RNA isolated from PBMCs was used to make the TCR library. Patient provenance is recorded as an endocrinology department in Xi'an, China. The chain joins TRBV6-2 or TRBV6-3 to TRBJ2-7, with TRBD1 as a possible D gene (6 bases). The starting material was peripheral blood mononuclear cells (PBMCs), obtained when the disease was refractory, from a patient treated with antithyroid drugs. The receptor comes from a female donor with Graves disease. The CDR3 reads CASGLQGNEQYF. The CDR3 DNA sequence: TGTGCCAGCGGCCTACAGGGTAACGAGCAGTACTTC.